Sequencing of this TCR beta chain was carried out in a study of radiation and T cells in renal cell carcinoma. V lost 5 bases, J lost 0 bases, and 15 bases stayed unmatched. In germline, CDR1 is SGHTA, CDR2 FQGNSA. The CDR3 runs 19 residues. Time point specified: blood 2 weeks post-SBRT. Treatment here: 15 Gy SBRT to primary tumor, nephrectomy 4 weeks later. The tumor was a clear cell renal cell carcinoma. This table comes from immunoSEQ multiplex PCR, and its TCRdb copy is limited to in-frame clones, with some not included. The data show tens of thousands of clones, about 80% seen once. The clonotype comes from a woman between 70 and 85 years old with renal cell carcinoma. V and J are TRBV7-2 and TRBJ2-1, with TRBD1 identical over 8 bases. The sample consisted of blood, taken from a patient whose treatment included radiotherapy and nephrectomy. The CDR3 DNA is TGTGCCAGCAGCCCGTCCCGGGACAGGCGCGTAAGCTCCTACAATGAGCAGTTCTTC. It codes for CASSPSRDRRVSSYNEQFF.